This TCR beta chain appears in the sequencing data of a study of T-cell memory formation after mild COVID-19 (dated by TCRdb to about 2021). General notes on the study: TCR sequence clusters from the two donors were largely donor specific. Longitudinal TCRalpha and TCRbeta repertoire sequencing tracked T-cell clones expanding and contracting after mild COVID-19 in a couple of donors. The cohort was made up of two young adult volunteers, one female and one male, who were previously healthy. The paper's findings and limits, for the study overall: Only a couple of mild cases were covered in the study, and larger cohorts including severe cases with pre-infection samples were considered necessary. From day 15 to 85, contracting clones showed balanced CD4/CD8 phenotypes, whereas a second wave of clones that expanded from day 15 to 37 leaned towards CD4+. Whether the second-wave clones peaking on day 37 were SARS-CoV-2 specific was not confirmed. Contracting CD4+ clones were found mainly in CM and EM memory subsets, while CD8+ clones were enriched in EMRA. Some responding clones were detected in pre-infection memory, which suggested that pre-existing cross-reactive memory T cells had joined the SARS-CoV-2 response.

The data were produced on an Illumina NovaSeq 6000. TCRalpha and TCRbeta cDNA libraries were built by 5'RACE with constant-segment primers, adding sample barcodes and unique molecular identifiers. Trizol reagent was used to extract RNA from every sample. Amplification of the libraries took two PCR steps, and the second step added a second sample barcode plus Illumina TruSeq adapters. The libraries were sequenced on an Illumina NovaSeq using 2 x 150 bp paired-end reads. For the original study's pipeline: Reads were demultiplexed and collapsed into UMI-guided consensus sequences with migec v1.2.7. Using mixcr v2.1.11, UMI consensuses were aligned to TRA and TRB V and J templates and then assembled into clonotypes. Expanded or contracted clonotypes were those called significant by both edgeR and NoisET, with noise models trained on biological replicates. edgeR calls used a false discovery rate-adjusted p below 0.01 and a log2 fold-change threshold of 1. As an exploratory analysis of dynamics, max-normalized trajectories of the 1000 most abundant clonotypes were examined by PCA with hierarchical clustering. Separately sequenced CD4+ and CD8+ repertoires were used to assign a CD4 or CD8 phenotype to each responding clone. TCRdb took the public reads, trimmed them with fastp at Q25, ran MiXCR for clone calling and kept in-frame beta chains. Each entry is one CDR3 protein sequence, shown with its most common DNA and genes. What appears here as the V and J calls and clone size reflects TCRdb's work, not the paper's. The sample has around 440,000 distinct CDR3 sequences on record, roughly 18% of them singletons. The ten largest clones represent around 12% of the sample.

PBMCs were isolated by Ficoll-Paque density gradient centrifugation. The germline V gene gives CDR1 as LGHNA and CDR2 as YSLEER. Between the V and J ends, shortened by 3 bases and 6 bases respectively, the junction contains 18 bases. From cysteine to phenylalanine, the CDR3 is 15 amino acids long. The kept DNA is CDR3 alone, 45 bases in frame from the first base. The sample holds a few counts of this clonotype. Its recognized antigen is unknown. No much larger clonotype is one base removed from it; base qualities were not supplied. The clonotype was recovered from an adult woman who had mild COVID-19 (a few samples of this study predate the infection). The sample titles of this study are shuffled in the database, so cell type and time point are left out; the donor was told from shared clones. Sequenced input: PBMCs or a T cell subset sorted from them (not recorded which). This sequence uses TRBV4-3 and TRBJ2-7, and the D gene may be TRBD2, 6 bases matching. The CDR3 has the sequence CASSHVSGDRSEQYF. DNA sequence: TGCGCCAGCAGCCACGTGTCGGGAGATCGTTCCGAGCAGTACTTC.